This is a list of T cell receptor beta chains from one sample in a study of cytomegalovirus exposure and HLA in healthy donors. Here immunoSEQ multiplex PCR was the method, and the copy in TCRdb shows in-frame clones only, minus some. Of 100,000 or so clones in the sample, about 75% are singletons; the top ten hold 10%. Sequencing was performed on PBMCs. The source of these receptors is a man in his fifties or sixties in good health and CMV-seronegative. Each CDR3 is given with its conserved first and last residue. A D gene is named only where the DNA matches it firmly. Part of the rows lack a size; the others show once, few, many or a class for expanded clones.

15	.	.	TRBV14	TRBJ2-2	CASSQGQGFTGELFF	TGTGCCAGCAGCCAAGGGCAGGGGTTCACCGGGGAGCTGTTTTTT
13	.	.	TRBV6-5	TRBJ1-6	CASKGVQDSPLHF	TGTGCCAGCAAAGGGGTTCAGGATTCACCCCTCCACTTT
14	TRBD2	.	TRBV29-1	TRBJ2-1	CSVEMGLAPNEQFF	TGCAGCGTTGAGATGGGACTAGCGCCTAATGAGCAGTTCTTC
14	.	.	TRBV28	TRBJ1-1	CASSERQPNTEAFF	TGTGCCAGCAGTGAACGACAGCCGAACACTGAAGCTTTCTTT
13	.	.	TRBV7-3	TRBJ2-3	CASSLAIQDTQYF	TGTGCCAGCAGCTTAGCAATACAGGATACGCAGTATTTT
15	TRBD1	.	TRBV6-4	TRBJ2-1	CASKGEGAMGSEQFF	TGTGCCAGCAAGGGTGAGGGGGCTATGGGTAGTGAGCAGTTCTTC
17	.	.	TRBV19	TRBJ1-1	CASRYRDKGTMNTEAFF	TGTGCCAGTAGATACAGGGATAAAGGTACGATGAACACTGAAGCTTTCTTT
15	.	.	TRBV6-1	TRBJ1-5	CASRGQGHSNQPQHF	TGTGCCAGCAGAGGCCAGGGACATAGCAATCAGCCCCAGCATTTT
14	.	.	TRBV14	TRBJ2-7	CASSQDRESYEQYF	TGTGCCAGCAGCCAAGACAGGGAATCCTACGAGCAGTACTTC
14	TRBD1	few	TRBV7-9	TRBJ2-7	CASSLQGAGSEQYF	TGTGCCAGCAGCTTACAGGGGGCAGGGAGCGAGCAGTACTTC
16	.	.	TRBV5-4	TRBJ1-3	CASSLGGSITGNTIYF	TGTGCCAGCAGCTTGGGAGGGTCAATAACTGGAAACACCATATATTTT
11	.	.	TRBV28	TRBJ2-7	CASSIQGEQYF	TGTGCCAGCAGCATACAGGGCGAGCAGTACTTC
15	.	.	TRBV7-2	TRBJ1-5	CASSLYDRSNQPQHF	TGTGCCAGCAGCTTGTACGACAGAAGCAATCAGCCCCAGCATTTT
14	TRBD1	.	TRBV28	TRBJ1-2	CASSPIQGFGGYTF	TGTGCCAGCAGTCCCATACAGGGGTTCGGTGGCTACACCTTC
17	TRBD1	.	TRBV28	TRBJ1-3	CASSSLGQGDSGNTIYF	TGTGCCAGCAGTTCCTTGGGGCAGGGGGACTCTGGAAACACCATATATTTT
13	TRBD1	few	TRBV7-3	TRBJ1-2	CASSLDRGYGYTF	TGTGCCAGCAGCTTAGACAGGGGATATGGCTACACCTTC
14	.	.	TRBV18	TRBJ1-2	CASSPQQGRDGYTF	TGTGCCAGCTCACCACAACAGGGTAGGGACGGCTACACCTTC
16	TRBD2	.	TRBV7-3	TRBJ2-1	CASSFTSGGSYNEQFF	TGTGCCAGCAGCTTTACTAGCGGGGGTTCCTACAATGAGCAGTTCTTC
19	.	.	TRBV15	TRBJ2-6	CATSRDYSGVVGGANVLTF	TGTGCCACCAGCAGAGATTATTCAGGGGTTGTTGGTGGGGCCAACGTCCTGACTTTC
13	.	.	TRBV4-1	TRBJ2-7	CASSPLGQSEQYF	TGCGCCAGCAGCCCTCTGGGGCAAAGCGAGCAGTACTTC
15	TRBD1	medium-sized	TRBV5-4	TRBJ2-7	CASSHTGTGAYEQYF	TGTGCCAGCAGCCACACCGGGACAGGGGCTTACGAGCAGTACTTC
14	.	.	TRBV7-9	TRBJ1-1	CASTPGQPGTEAFF	TGTGCCAGCACACCGGGACAACCGGGCACTGAAGCTTTCTTT
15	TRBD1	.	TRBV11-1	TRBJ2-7	CASSLSQGVSYEQYF	TGTGCCAGCAGCTTGTCCCAGGGGGTATCCTACGAGCAGTACTTC
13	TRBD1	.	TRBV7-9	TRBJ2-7	CSSSLGGLYEQYF	TGTTCCAGCAGCTTAGGGGGCCTTTACGAGCAGTACTTC
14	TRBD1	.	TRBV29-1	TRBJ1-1	CSVVSGQGAGAAFF	TGCAGCGTGGTCTCGGGACAGGGGGCTGGTGCAGCTTTCTTT
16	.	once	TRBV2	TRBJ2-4	CASYVEESIAKNIQYF	TGTGCCAGCTATGTTGAAGAGTCAATAGCCAAAAACATTCAGTACTTC
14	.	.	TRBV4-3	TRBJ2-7	CASSQATASDEQYF	TGCGCCAGCAGCCAAGCGACGGCTAGCGACGAGCAGTACTTC
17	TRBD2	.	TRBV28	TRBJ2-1	CASSPAGGGSSYNEQFF	TGTGCCAGCAGTCCGGCGGGGGGCGGGAGTTCCTACAATGAGCAGTTCTTC
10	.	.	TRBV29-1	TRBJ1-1	CSVAGTEAFF	TGCAGCGTCGCCGGGACTGAAGCTTTCTTT
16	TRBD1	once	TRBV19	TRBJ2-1	CASSLERGLSYNEQFF	TGTGCCAGTAGTCTAGAGAGGGGGCTCTCCTACAATGAGCAGTTCTTC